This record concerns one T cell receptor beta chain sequence. Those patients picked for sequencing had displayed CD8+CD57+ cell expansion on flow cytometry. Genomic DNA constituted the template upon which TCR beta VDJ and CDR3 profiling was performed. MiXCR, applied by TCRdb to the reads, yields one record per CDR3 protein. The sample shows approximately 300,000 distinct CDR3 sequences, approximately 60% of them seen only once. The data were taken from a study of CD8+CD57+ T cells in acquired aplastic anemia. Germline loops: CDR1 KGHDR, CDR2 SFDVKD. Trimming pared 5 bases from V and 0 bases from J, leaving 7 bases between. The CDR3 extends over 13 amino acids.

Specimen: sorted CD4+, CD8+, or CD8+CD57+ T cells (not recorded which) from PBMCs. The chain links TRBV24-1 to TRBJ2-7, with D perhaps TRBD1 or TRBD2 (5 bases each). This TCR came from a human donor with aplastic anemia. The DNA of the CDR3 is TGTGCCACCAGTGCGAGGGGCTCCTACGAGCAGTACTTC. Amino acid sequence: CATSARGSYEQYF.